Following are 14 T cell receptor beta chains from one sample sequenced in a study of cytomegalovirus exposure and HLA in healthy donors (dated by TCRdb to 2016 to 2017). Library construction relied on the immunoSEQ multiplex PCR assay. For the multiplex PCR, a mixture combining 60 forward primers for TCR Vbeta segments and 13 reverse primers for TCR Jbeta segments was used. TCRdb carries this immuneACCESS record with in-frame sequences only. Its versions omit some clonotypes, under half of them owing to an unresolved V gene in the studies checked, with the rest unexplained. The sample table contains more than 80,000 clones; only one count was recorded for about 81% of them. About 4% of the sample lies in the top ten. The source material was PBMCs. Source of these receptors: a woman aged 40 to 50 in good health and CMV-seropositive.

This clone showed up just once. The chain combines TRBV15 with TRBJ1-5; D gene ambiguous. In germline, CDR1 is LNHNV, CDR2 YYDKDF (reference sequence). The V end was cut by 2 bases, the J end by 2 bases, with 10 bases between. The CDR3 length is 15 residues. The CDR3, as DNA: TGTGCCACCAGCAGACCCAAAAGCGGCAATCAGCCCCAGCATTTT. Translating gives CATSRPKSGNQPQHF.

The chain is built from TRBV10-2 and TRBJ2-1, with TRBD2 identical over 10 bases. The CDR3 runs 15 residues. Germline CDR1 WSHSY, CDR2 SAAADI. The V segment lost 7 bases and the J segment 7 bases; nucleotides outside the gene matches: 10. CDR3: CASTAPSGSGNEQFF. The CDR3, as DNA: TGCGCCAGCACCGCCCCTAGCGGGAGTGGGAATGAGCAGTTCTTC.

The rearrangement uses TRBV30 and TRBJ1-1, with TRBD1 identical over 11 bases. This CDR3 spans 13 amino acids. Per germline, CDR1 GTSNPN and CDR2 SVGIG (reference sequence). V was clipped by 3 bases and J by 4 bases; unmatched bases: 1. CDR3 DNA: TGTGCCTGGAGGGGACAGGGGGTCACTGAAGCTTTCTTT. It encodes CAWRGQGVTEAFF.

The chain carries TRBV6-4 and TRBJ2-3; D is unclear. The CDR3 runs 14 residues. Germline V gene sequence: CDR1 MRHNA, CDR2 SNTAGT. V dropped 5 bases and J dropped 3 bases, with 12 bases sitting between them. CDR3: CASSLGPETDTQYF. The CDR3 nucleotides are TGTGCCAGCAGTTTGGGCCCGGAAACAGATACGCAGTATTTT.

The rearrangement uses TRBV29-1 and TRBJ2-5, with TRBD2 matching 7 bases. CDR1 is SQVTM, CDR2 ANQGSEA, per germline. Germline trimming cut 2 bases from V and 6 bases from J; bases unmatched to any gene: 12. The CDR3 runs 15 residues. The chain's CDR3 is CSVEPPFGGSKTQYF. DNA of the CDR3: TGCAGCGTTGAACCACCATTCGGCGGGAGCAAGACCCAGTACTTC.

The rearrangement uses TRBV5-5 and TRBJ2-7; maybe TRBD1 (5 bases). In germline, CDR1 is SGHKS, CDR2 YYEKEE (reference sequence). The CDR3 sequence is 14 residues long. Deletions cut 1 base from V and 2 bases from J, with 10 bases between. The CDR3 loop reads CASSLYQDTYEQYF. In DNA, the CDR3 is TGTGCCAGCAGCTTGTACCAGGACACCTACGAGCAGTACTTC.

V and J are TRBV2 and TRBJ2-5; 9 nucleotides match TRBD2. V lost 3 bases to trimming and J lost 1 base; unmatched junction nucleotides: 18. Germline V CDR1 and CDR2: SNHLY, FYNNEI. There are 20 residues in the CDR3. The DNA for the CDR3 is TGTGCCAGCAGTGAGCGGAGTAGCGGGAGAGGGCGGTTGTTCCAAGAGACCCAGTACTTC. Encoded protein: CASSERSSGRGRLFQETQYF.

This chain joins TRBV9 and TRBJ2-7; D perhaps matches TRBD2 (6 bases). Trimming pared 0 bases from V and 3 bases from J, leaving 16 bases between. Looked up from germline, CDR1 is SGDLS and CDR2 is YYNGEE. The CDR3 consists of 16 residues. The CDR3: CASSVGQGRTHYEQYF. CDR3 coding DNA: TGTGCCAGCAGCGTAGGACAAGGGAGGACCCACTACGAGCAGTACTTC.

V is TRBV4-1 and J is TRBJ2-1, with TRBD2 matching 11 bases. The CDR3 is 15 residues long. Germline V CDR1 and CDR2: MGHRA, YSYEKL. Germline trimming cut 3 bases from V and 7 bases from J; bases unmatched to any gene: 5. The CDR3 region is CASSHRLAGTNEQFF. CDR3 DNA: TGCGCCAGCAGCCACCGACTAGCGGGGACTAATGAGCAGTTCTTC.

V usage is TRBV27 and J usage is TRBJ2-1; a weak D match, TRBD2 (6 bases). The CDR3 runs 14 residues. Germline CDR1 is MNHEY and CDR2 is SMNVEV (reference sequence). With 5 bases removed from V and 8 bases from J, the gap between germline ends came to 16 bases. CDR3 residues: CASSDRDFTDEQFF. The CDR3 DNA sequence: TGTGCCAGCAGTGATCGGGACTTCACGGATGAGCAGTTCTTC.

This clone was seen a few times. V gene TRBV11-2 combines with J gene TRBJ2-5, with TRBD2 identical over 8 bases. Matching the DNA end better, TRBJ2-7 makes the J call doubtful. CDR3 length: 15 residues. Germline lookup yields CDR1 SGHAT and CDR2 FQNNGV. In DNA form, the CDR3 reads TGTGCCAGCAGCTTGAGCGGGAGCGCCACCTACGAGCAGTACTTC. It yields the protein CASSLSGSATYEQYF.

This chain connects TRBV2 to TRBJ1-2, with D perhaps TRBD1 (5 bases). This CDR3 contains 11 residues. Trimming removed 10 bases at V and 5 bases at J, with 11 bases between. Per germline, CDR1 SNHLY and CDR2 FYNNEI. Here the CDR3 reads CATQGWYGYTF. The CDR3 nucleotides are TGTGCCACGCAGGGATGGTATGGCTACACCTTC.

V is TRBV10-2 and J is TRBJ1-3; TRBD1 is a possible D gene (6 bases). V lost 1 base and J 2 bases, leaving 12 bases between the germline ends. This CDR3 region has 16 residues. The germline gives CDR1 WSHSY, CDR2 SAAADI. The CDR3 here is CASSEFRTAPGNTIYF. The CDR3 nucleotides read TGCGCCAGCAGTGAGTTCAGGACAGCGCCTGGAAACACCATATATTTT.

This clone appeared a few times. This chain joins TRBV11-2 and TRBJ2-1, with 11 bases that match TRBD2. With V trimmed by 5 bases and J by 8 bases, 11 bases remained unmatched. The CDR3 covers 16 residues. CDR1 is SGHAT and CDR2 is FQNNGV in the germline V gene. CDR3 sequence: CASSHTSGRLGDEQFF. CDR3 in DNA: TGTGCCAGCAGCCATACTAGCGGGAGATTAGGAGATGAGCAGTTCTTC.